This note documents a single TCR beta chain sequence. A junction boundary mismatches the germline segment, possibly from a read error. Per germline, CDR1 MNHEY and CDR2 SVGAGI. The CDR3 is 8 residues long. Sequencing used immunoSEQ multiplex PCR; TCRdb keeps in-frame clones, though not all of them. The data show some 40,000 clones, with more than 80% seen just once and less than 0.3% held by the top ten. The entry originates in a study of siplizumab effects on memory and regulatory T cells. Sample: naive CD4+ T cells sorted from blood. The gene calls are TRBV6-5 and TRBJ1-2; D ambiguous. This TCR derives from a human donor in good health. The CDR3 DNA reads as TGTGCCAGCAGTGAGGACGTCTTC. Its translation is CASSEDVF.